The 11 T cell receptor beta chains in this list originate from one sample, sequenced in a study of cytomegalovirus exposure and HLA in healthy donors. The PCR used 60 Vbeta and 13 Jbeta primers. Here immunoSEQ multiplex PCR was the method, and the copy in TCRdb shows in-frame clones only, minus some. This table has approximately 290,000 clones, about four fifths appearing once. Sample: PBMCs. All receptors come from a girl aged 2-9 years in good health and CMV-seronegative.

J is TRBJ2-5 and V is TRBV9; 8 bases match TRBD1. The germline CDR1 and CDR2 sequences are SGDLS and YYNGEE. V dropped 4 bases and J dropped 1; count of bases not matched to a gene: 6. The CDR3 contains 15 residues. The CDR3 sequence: CASSPAGTGQETQYF. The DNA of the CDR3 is TGTGCCAGCAGCCCTGCCGGGACAGGCCAAGAGACCCAGTACTTC. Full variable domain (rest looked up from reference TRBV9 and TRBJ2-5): DSGVTQTPKHLITATGQRVTLRCSPRSGDLSVYWYQQSLDQGLQFLIQYYNGEERAKGNILERFSAQQFPDLHSELNLSSLELGDSALYFCASSPAGTGQETQYFGPGTRLLVL.

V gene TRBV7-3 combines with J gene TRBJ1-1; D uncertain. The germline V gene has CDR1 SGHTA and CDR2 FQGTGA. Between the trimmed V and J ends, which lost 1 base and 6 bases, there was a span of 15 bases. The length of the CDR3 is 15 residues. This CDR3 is CASSLNPGVPAEAFF. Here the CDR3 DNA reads TGTGCCAGCAGCTTAAATCCCGGGGTCCCGGCTGAAGCTTTCTTT. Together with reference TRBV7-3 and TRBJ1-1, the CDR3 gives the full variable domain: GAGVSQTPSNKVTEKGKYVELRCDPISGHTALYWYRQSLGQGPEFLIYFQGTGAADDSGLPNDRFFAVRPEGSVSTLKIQRTERGDSAVYLCASSLNPGVPAEAFFGQGTRLTVV.

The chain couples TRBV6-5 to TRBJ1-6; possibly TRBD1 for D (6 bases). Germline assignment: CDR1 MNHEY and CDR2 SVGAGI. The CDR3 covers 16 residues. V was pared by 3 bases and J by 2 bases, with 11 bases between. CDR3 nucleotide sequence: TGTGCCAGCAGTTATACAGGGCGCACCTATAATTCACCCCTCCACTTT. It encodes CASSYTGRTYNSPLHF.

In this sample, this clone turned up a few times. CDR3 protein: CASSTRTGRDQPQHF. The CDR3 DNA reads as TGTGCCAGCAGTACGCGGACAGGGAGGGATCAGCCCCAGCATTTT. The chain recombines TRBV27 with TRBJ1-5; TRBD1 matches at 8 bases. Unmatched junction bases numbered 8, after V lost 5 bases and J lost 5 bases. The CDR3 is 15 residues long. Germline V gene data show CDR1 as MNHEY and CDR2 as SMNVEV (reference sequence).

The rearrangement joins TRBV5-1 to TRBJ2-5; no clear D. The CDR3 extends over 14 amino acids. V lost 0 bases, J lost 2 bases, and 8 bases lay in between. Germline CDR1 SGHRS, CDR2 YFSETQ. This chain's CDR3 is CASSLGNYQETQYF. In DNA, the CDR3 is TGCGCCAGCAGCTTGGGTAACTATCAAGAGACCCAGTACTTC.

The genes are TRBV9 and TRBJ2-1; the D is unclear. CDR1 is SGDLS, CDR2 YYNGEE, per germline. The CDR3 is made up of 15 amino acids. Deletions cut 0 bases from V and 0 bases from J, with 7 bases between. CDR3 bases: TGTGCCAGCAGCGTAGAACATTCCTCCTACAATGAGCAGTTCTTC. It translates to CASSVEHSSYNEQFF.

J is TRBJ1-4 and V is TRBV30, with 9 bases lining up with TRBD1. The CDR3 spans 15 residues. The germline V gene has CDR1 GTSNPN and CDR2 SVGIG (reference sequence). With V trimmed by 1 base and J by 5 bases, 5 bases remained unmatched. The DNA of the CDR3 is TGTGCCTGGAGTGAACGGGACAGGGCAAATGAAAAACTGTTTTTT. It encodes CAWSERDRANEKLFF. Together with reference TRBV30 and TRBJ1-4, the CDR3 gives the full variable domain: SQTIHQWPATLVQPVGSPLSLECTVEGTSNPNLYWYRQAAGRGLQLLFYSVGIGQISSEVPQNLSASRPQDRQFILSSKKLLLSDSGFYLCAWSERDRANEKLFFGSGTQLSVL.

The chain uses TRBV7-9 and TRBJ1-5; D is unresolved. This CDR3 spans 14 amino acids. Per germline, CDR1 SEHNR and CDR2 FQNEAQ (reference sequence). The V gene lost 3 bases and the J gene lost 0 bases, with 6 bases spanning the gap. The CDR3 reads CASSFAVSNQPQHF. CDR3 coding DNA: TGTGCCAGCAGCTTCGCGGTTAGCAATCAGCCCCAGCATTTT.

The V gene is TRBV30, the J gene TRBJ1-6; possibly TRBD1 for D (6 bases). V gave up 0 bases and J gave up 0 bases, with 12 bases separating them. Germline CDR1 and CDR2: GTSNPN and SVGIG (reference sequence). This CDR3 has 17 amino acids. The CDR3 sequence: CAWSVIGQFSYNSPLHF. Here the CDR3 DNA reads TGTGCCTGGAGTGTAATAGGACAGTTCTCCTATAATTCACCCCTCCACTTT.

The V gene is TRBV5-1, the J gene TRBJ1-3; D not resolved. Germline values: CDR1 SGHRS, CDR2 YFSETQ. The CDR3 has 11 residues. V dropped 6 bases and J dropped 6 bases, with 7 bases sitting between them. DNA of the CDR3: TGCGCCAGCAAAACTTCAAACACCATATATTTT. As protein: CASKTSNTIYF.

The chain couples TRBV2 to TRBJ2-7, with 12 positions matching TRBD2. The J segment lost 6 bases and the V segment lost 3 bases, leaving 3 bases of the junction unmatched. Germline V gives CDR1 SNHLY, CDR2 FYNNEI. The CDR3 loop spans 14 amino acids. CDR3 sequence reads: CASSETSGSGEQYF. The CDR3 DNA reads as TGTGCCAGCAGTGAGACTAGCGGGAGTGGCGAGCAGTACTTC.